These T cell receptor beta chains were read from a single sample in a study of T-cell memory formation after mild COVID-19. TCRdb re-called the 5' RACE reads through MiXCR, storing one row per CDR3 protein. The sample lists about 27,000 distinct CDR3 sequences; about 16% were seen once. The sample consisted of PBMCs or a T cell subset sorted from them (not recorded which). The receptors originated from an adult who had mild COVID-19 (a few samples of this study predate the infection). Cell type and time point are not known. The CDR3 runs from the conserved cysteine through the conserved F or W.

CASRNGRSYEQYF TRBJ2-7 13 TRBV5-5
CASTPPGTPNQPQHF TRBJ1-5 15 TRBV6-2/TRBV6-3
CASSLDGSLHYGYTF TRBJ1-2 15 TRBV7-9
CASSMNGNSEKLFF TRBJ1-4 14 TRBV19
CSASGSYNEQFF TRBJ2-1 12 TRBV20-1
CASRDRTGGAYGYTF TRBJ1-2 15 TRBV12-3/TRBV12-4
CAWSRGSSFETQYF TRBJ2-5 14 TRBV30
CASSLSGSSYNEQFF TRBJ2-1 15 TRBV5-1
CASSLSGQLNTEAFF TRBJ1-1 15 TRBV18
CASSPATVGGRVLSYEQYF TRBJ2-7 19 TRBV3-1
CASSRDRVNEQFF TRBJ2-1 13 TRBV7-2
CASSPGTVTGELFF TRBJ2-2 14 TRBV18
CASSGGGPQETQYF TRBJ2-5 14 TRBV7-3
CSVVGLPSYNEQFF TRBJ2-1 14 TRBV29-1
CASSEGVQGGEKLFF TRBJ1-4 15 TRBV2
CASSHDRYLREQFF TRBJ2-1 14 TRBV6-2/TRBV6-3
CASSRQGGYGYTF TRBJ1-2 13 TRBV10-2
CASSLGRGWTGELFF TRBJ2-2 15 TRBV7-8
CASSLAVTGGNEQFF TRBJ2-1 15 TRBV7-2
CASSQEGGLGDTQYF TRBJ2-3 15 TRBV3-1
CATSARRDRTYNEQFF TRBJ2-1 16 TRBV15
CATSRDSVQINEQFF TRBJ2-1 15 TRBV15